The 29 T cell receptor beta chains listed next were all sequenced from one sample in a study of T cells in Graves' hyperthyroidism and ophthalmopathy. Template material for amplifying TCR beta CDR3 regions consisted of RNA transcripts. The study used the HTBI primer set for a first-round RT-PCR of the TCR CDR3. TCRdb re-called the multiplex PCR reads through MiXCR, storing one row per CDR3 protein. The sample carries 300,000 to 400,000 distinct CDR3 sequences, 15% to 20% recorded once. The sample was blood. The receptors originated from a woman aged 50 to 65 with Graves' hyperthyroidism.

This clonotype was seen only once. This chain links TRBV13 with TRBJ2-2; D gene uncertain. CDR1 and CDR2 (germline): PRHDT, FYEKMQ (reference sequence). CDR3 size: 16 residues. The V and J ends lost 0 bases and 5 bases respectively, with 13 bases between them. CDR3 DNA sequence: TGTGCCAGCAGCTTAGGAGCGACAAGTATTACCGGGGAGCTGTTTTTT. As protein: CASSLGATSITGELFF.

This clonotype was seen many times. V and J are TRBV2 and TRBJ2-1, with D perhaps TRBD2 (6 bases). The CDR3 sequence is 14 residues long. The germline CDR1 and CDR2 sequences are SNHLY and FYNNEI. The V end was cut by 4 bases, the J end by 8 bases, with 15 bases between. The CDR3, as DNA: TGTGCCAGCAGTGTATACCGGGAGTTTGATGAGCAGTTCTTC. Its translation is CASSVYREFDEQFF.

This clonotype was seen at least ten times. The V call is TRBV3-1, the J call TRBJ1-1; weak D call: TRBD1 (5 bases). V lost 0 bases, J lost 6 bases, and 11 bases lay in between. CDR1 LGHDT and CDR2 YNNKEL come from the germline V gene (reference sequence). The CDR3 is made up of 14 amino acids. The CDR3 bases are TGTGCCAGCAGCCAAGACACGTTGGGGGCTGAAGCTTTCTTT. It codes for CASSQDTLGAEAFF.

The chain recombines TRBV20-1 with TRBJ2-5, with no clear D. The CDR3 runs 13 residues. Germline CDR1 and CDR2: DFQATT and SNEGSKA (reference sequence). V gave up 2 bases and J gave up 2 bases, with 9 bases separating them. The DNA for the CDR3 is TGCAGTGCTAGATACACTGTTCAAGAGACCCAGTACTTC. Translating gives CSARYTVQETQYF.

The gene calls are TRBV19 and TRBJ2-4; TRBD2 might be the D (5 bases). CDR3 length: 15 residues. Trimming took off 5 bases at V and 0 bases at J, with 11 bases between the two ends. CDR1 and CDR2 from the germline V gene are LNHDA and SQIVND (reference sequence). The CDR3 region has the DNA TGTGCCAGTAGTGAGGACGGACTAGCCAAAAACATTCAGTACTTC. As protein: CASSEDGLAKNIQYF.

This clonotype appeared many times. This rearrangement joins TRBV2 to TRBJ2-7; 8 bases line up with TRBD1. Germline V gene sequence: CDR1 SNHLY, CDR2 FYNNEI. The CDR3 is 13 residues long. Trimming at V came to 5 bases and at J to 0 bases, leaving 0 bases not matched to a gene. The CDR3 region is CASSQGASYEQYV. The CDR3 coding sequence is TGTGCCAGCAGTCAGGGGGCCTCCTACGAGCAGTACGTC.

V and J are TRBV5-1 and TRBJ2-3, with D maybe TRBD1 (6 bases). There are 15 residues in the CDR3. Trimming pared 1 base from V and 0 bases from J, leaving 9 bases between. Germline V CDR1 and CDR2: SGHRS, YFSETQ. CDR3 in DNA: TGCGCCAGCAGCTTGACAGGGCCCAGCACAGATACGCAGTATTTT. Translating gives CASSLTGPSTDTQYF.

J is TRBJ1-1 and V is TRBV7-6; no clear D. Germline assignment: CDR1 SGHVS and CDR2 FNYEAQ. Between the trimmed V and J ends, which lost 1 base and 4 bases, there was a span of 10 bases. The CDR3 is 14 residues long. The CDR3 reads CASSLGGTGTEAFF. The CDR3 nucleotides are TGTGCCAGCAGCTTAGGGGGTACTGGCACTGAAGCTTTCTTT.

This clonotype was picked up a small number of times. V and J are TRBV10-3 and TRBJ1-5, with TRBD1 matching over 9 bases. The junction had 2 bases not matched to a gene; V was cut back by 6 bases and J by 5 bases. CDR1 ENHRY and CDR2 SYGVKD come from the germline V gene. CDR3 size: 13 residues. Here the CDR3 DNA reads TGTGCCATCAGGGGGGACAGGGATCAGCCCCAGCATTTT. Protein: CAIRGDRDQPQHF.

This clonotype was counted many times. The chain carries TRBV2 and TRBJ2-1; TRBD2 matches at 8 bases. The germline gives CDR1 SNHLY, CDR2 FYNNEI. V lost 5 bases and J lost 1; bases outside the gene matches: 10. This CDR3 is 17 amino acids long. The CDR3 sequence is CASSLRSGGASYNEQFF. As DNA, the CDR3 is TGTGCCAGCAGTCTTAGAAGCGGGGGCGCATCCTACAATGAGCAGTTCTTC.

J is TRBJ2-1 and V is TRBV19; D gene ambiguous. This CDR3 region has 15 residues. The ends were cut back, 3 bases at V and 8 bases at J, with 17 bases in the middle. Germline V lookup: CDR1 LNHDA, CDR2 SQIVND (reference sequence). The CDR3 DNA reads as TGTGCCAGTAGTATTAAGGCGGAACACGGCTATGAGCAGTTCTTC. Amino acid sequence: CASSIKAEHGYEQFF.

The sample holds many counts of this clonotype. This chain joins TRBV7-9 and TRBJ1-5, with 9 bases lining up with TRBD1. From germline, CDR1 is SEHNR and CDR2 FQNEAQ (reference sequence). This CDR3 has 15 residues. With 2 bases clipped from V and 7 bases from J, the junction kept 6 bases outside the gene matches. The CDR3 protein is CASSLSGDRVQPQHF. CDR3 in DNA: TGTGCCAGCAGCTTAAGTGGGGACAGGGTCCAGCCCCAGCATTTT.

This rearrangement joins TRBV20-1 to TRBJ2-5; D perhaps matches TRBD2 (7 bases). The germline V gene encodes CDR1 DFQATT and CDR2 SNEGSKA (reference sequence). V was clipped by 5 bases and J by 1 base, with 14 bases between them. This CDR3 contains 14 residues. CDR3 nucleotides: TGCAGTGCTTCCGCCGGGGGGCCCCAAGAGACCCAGTACTTC. Protein sequence: CSASAGGPQETQYF.

This clonotype was observed many times. This chain links TRBV6-1 with TRBJ2-5; D is ambiguous. V was shortened by 6 bases and J by 2 bases, with 13 bases between the two germline ends. CDR3 length: 14 amino acids. CDR1 and CDR2 (germline): MNHNS, SASEGT. This CDR3 reads CASRNTYAQETQYF. DNA for the CDR3: TGTGCCAGCAGAAATACGTACGCTCAAGAGACCCAGTACTTC.

This clonotype was counted many times. The rearrangement uses TRBV30 and TRBJ1-3; maybe TRBD1 (6 bases). Deletions cut 6 bases from V and 3 bases from J, with 9 bases between. This CDR3 has 12 amino acids. In germline, CDR1 is GTSNPN, CDR2 SVGIG (reference sequence). The DNA of the CDR3 is TGTGCCTGTACAGGGAGTGGAAACACCATATATTTT. Translating gives CACTGSGNTIYF.

The chain carries TRBV29-1 and TRBJ2-4, with D possibly being TRBD2 (6 bases). CDR3 size: 15 residues. Trimming cost V 0 bases and J 0 bases, with 9 bases left between them. CDR1 and CDR2 (germline): SQVTM, ANQGSEA. DNA of the CDR3: TGCAGCGTTGAAGAGAGGGAGGAAGCCAAAAACATTCAGTACTTC. Translating gives CSVEEREEAKNIQYF.

This clonotype was observed many times. This chain uses TRBV28 with TRBJ1-1, with D perhaps TRBD1 (5 bases). Looked up from germline, CDR1 is MDHEN and CDR2 is SYDVKM. The V gene lost 6 bases and the J gene lost 3 bases, with 11 bases spanning the gap. The CDR3 runs to 13 residues. The CDR3 bases are TGTGCCAGCAGGACCCAGGGATACACTGAAGCTTTCTTT. Translated, it gives CASRTQGYTEAFF.

J is TRBJ1-1 and V is TRBV19, with D maybe TRBD1 (5 bases). In germline, CDR1 is LNHDA, CDR2 SQIVND (reference sequence). Between the trimmed V and J ends, which lost 6 bases and 3 bases, there was a span of 17 bases. CDR3 size: 15 residues. The DNA of the CDR3 is TGTGCCAGTAGCCCCCAGACGGGGCAGTACACTGAAGCTTTCTTT. Translated, it gives CASSPQTGQYTEAFF.

This clonotype appeared many times. V is TRBV6-1 and J is TRBJ1-6, with D perhaps matching TRBD1 (5 bases). This CDR3 spans 18 amino acids. The V end lost 2 bases, the J end lost 4 bases, and 18 bases lay between the germline ends. Germline CDR1 reads MNHNS; CDR2 reads SASEGT. In DNA form, the CDR3 reads TGTGCCAGCAGTGAACGCCGACAGACCCGACCTTATAATTCACCCCTCCACTTT. Residues: CASSERRQTRPYNSPLHF.

This chain joins TRBV27 and TRBJ2-7; 8 bases are a match to TRBD1. Trimming removed 11 bases from V and 3 bases from J; junction bases left unmatched: 9. The CDR3 runs 13 residues. Germline V CDR1 and CDR2: MNHEY, SMNVEV (reference sequence). CDR3 loop: CAGGQGIDYEQYV. The CDR3 DNA sequence: TGTGCCGGAGGACAGGGAATAGACTACGAGCAGTACGTC.

In its sample, this clonotype was seen a few times. The chain recombines TRBV2 with TRBJ2-3; maybe TRBD2 (5 bases). Per germline, CDR1 SNHLY and CDR2 FYNNEI. This CDR3 comprises 14 residues. The ends were cut back, 4 bases at V and 3 bases at J, with 11 bases in the middle. CDR3 DNA sequence: TGTGCCAGCAGTGCGGGGTCTAGGACAGATACGCAGTATTTT. Amino acids: CASSAGSRTDTQYF.

This clonotype was observed at least ten times. The gene calls are TRBV3-1 and TRBJ1-1, with D perhaps matching TRBD1 (6 bases). Per germline, CDR1 LGHDT and CDR2 YNNKEL (reference sequence). The CDR3 consists of 12 residues. The V end lost 8 bases, the J end lost 2 bases, and 9 bases lay between the germline ends. Written as DNA, the CDR3 is TGTGCCAGCTCACAGGGAAACACTGAAGCTTTCTTT. It yields the protein CASSQGNTEAFF.

This clonotype was seen just once. The chain is built from TRBV19 and TRBJ2-1; TRBD2 agrees at 9 bases. CDR3 size: 15 residues. V lost 2 bases, J lost 5 bases, and 4 bases stayed unmatched. The germline CDR1 and CDR2 sequences are LNHDA and SQIVND (reference sequence). The CDR3 here is CASSISTSGHNEQFF. In nucleotides, the CDR3 is TGTGCCAGTAGTATATCGACTAGCGGCCACAATGAGCAGTTCTTC.

This clonotype has ten or more counts. The chain links TRBV2 to TRBJ1-1; D might be TRBD1 (6 bases). This CDR3 is built from 15 residues. V lost 8 bases to trimming and J lost 0 bases, with 16 bases between them. CDR1 is SNHLY and CDR2 is FYNNEI in the germline V gene. In DNA form, the CDR3 reads TGTGCCAGCCTGAGGGGGGGCGCGGTGAACACTGAAGCTTTCTTT. Its translation: CASLRGGAVNTEAFF.

This clonotype was counted many times. The CDR3 DNA follows: TGTGCCAGCAGTTTAGGCCCCCTTGGGGGCGGGAACACTGAAGCTTTCTTT. Translated: CASSLGPLGGGNTEAFF. The V gene is TRBV27, the J gene TRBJ1-1, with a possible D match to TRBD1 (6 bases). The germline gives CDR1 MNHEY, CDR2 SMNVEV (reference sequence). This CDR3 region has 17 residues. The ends were cut back, 2 bases at V and 1 base at J, with 17 bases in the middle.

V gene TRBV5-4 combines with J gene TRBJ2-1; D is undetermined. Trimming took off 3 bases at V and 12 bases at J, with 19 bases between the two ends. Per the germline V gene, CDR1 is SGHNT and CDR2 is YYREEE (reference sequence). There are 14 residues in the CDR3. CDR3 DNA: TGTGCCAGCAGCTCCGTAGGGTGGGAAAGAGGGCAGTTCTTC. This encodes CASSSVGWERGQFF. The whole variable domain, remainder taken from reference TRBV5-4 and TRBJ2-1, is ETGVTQSPTHLIKTRGQQVTLRCSSQSGHNTVSWYQQALGQGPQFIFQYYREEENGRGNFPPRFSGLQFPNYSSELNVNALELDDSALYLCASSSVGWERGQFFGPGTRLTVL.

This chain uses TRBV20-1 with TRBJ2-7, with 9 nucleotides matching TRBD2. CDR1 and CDR2 from the germline V gene are DFQATT and SNEGSKA (reference sequence). This CDR3 is 15 amino acids long. The trim removed 3 bases at V and 2 bases at J, leaving 8 bases unmatched. The CDR3 nucleotides are TGCAGTGCTAGGGTAGCGGGAGCCAACACCTACGAGCAGTACTTC. Translating gives CSARVAGANTYEQYF.

This clonotype was counted ten times or more. The genes are TRBV12-3 or TRBV12-4 and TRBJ2-2; perhaps TRBD2 as D (5 bases). V was cut by 5 bases and J by 8 bases, with 12 bases left in between. CDR3 length equals 13 residues. The CDR3 coding sequence is TGTGCCAGCAGTCCGGACGGGGATGGGGAGCTGTTTTTT. It yields the protein CASSPDGDGELFF.

This clonotype occurred many times. The J gene is TRBJ2-1, the V gene TRBV2, with TRBD1 matching over 7 bases. J was trimmed by 0 bases and V by 6 bases; bases with no gene match: 2. The CDR3 has 14 amino acids. Germline CDR1 reads SNHLY; CDR2 reads FYNNEI. For the CDR3, the DNA is TGTGCCAGCAGACAGGGGAGCTCCTACAATGAGCAGTTCTTC. It yields the protein CASRQGSSYNEQFF.